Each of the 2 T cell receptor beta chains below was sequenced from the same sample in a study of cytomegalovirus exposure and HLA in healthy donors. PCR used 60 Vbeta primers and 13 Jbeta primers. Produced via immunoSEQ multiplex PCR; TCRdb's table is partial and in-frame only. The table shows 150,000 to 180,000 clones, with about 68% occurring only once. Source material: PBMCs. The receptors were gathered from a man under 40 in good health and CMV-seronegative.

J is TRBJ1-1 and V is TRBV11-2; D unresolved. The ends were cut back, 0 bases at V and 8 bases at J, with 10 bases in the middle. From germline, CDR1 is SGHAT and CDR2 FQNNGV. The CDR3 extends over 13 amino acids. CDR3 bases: TGTGCCAGCAGCTTAGACCTAGATGGGGAAGCTTTCTTT. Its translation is CASSLDLDGEAFF.

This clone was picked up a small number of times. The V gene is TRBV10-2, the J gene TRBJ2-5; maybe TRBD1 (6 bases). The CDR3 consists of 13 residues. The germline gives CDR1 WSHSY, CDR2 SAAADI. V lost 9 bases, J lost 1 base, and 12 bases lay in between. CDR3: CASRTGSQETQYF. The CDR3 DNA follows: TGCGCCAGTAGAACAGGGTCCCAAGAGACCCAGTACTTC.